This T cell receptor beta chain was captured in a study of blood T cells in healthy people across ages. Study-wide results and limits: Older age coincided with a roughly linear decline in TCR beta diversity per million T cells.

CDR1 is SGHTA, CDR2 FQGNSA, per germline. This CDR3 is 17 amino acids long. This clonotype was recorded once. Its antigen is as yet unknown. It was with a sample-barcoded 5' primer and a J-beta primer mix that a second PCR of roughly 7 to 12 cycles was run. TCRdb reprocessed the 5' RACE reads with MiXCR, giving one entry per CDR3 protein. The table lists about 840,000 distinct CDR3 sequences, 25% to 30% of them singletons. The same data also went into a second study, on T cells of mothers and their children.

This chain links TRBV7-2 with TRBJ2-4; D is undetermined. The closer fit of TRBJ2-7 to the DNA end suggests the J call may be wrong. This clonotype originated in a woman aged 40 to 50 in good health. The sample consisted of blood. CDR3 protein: CASSLGGVAAVPYEQYF. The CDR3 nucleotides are TGTGCCAGCAGCTTAGGTGGGGTGGCGGCGGTCCCCTACGAGCAGTACTTC.